This T cell receptor beta chain was captured in a study of blood T cell repertoires in COVID-19. Assay: immunoSEQ multiplex PCR; the TCRdb copy retains only in-frame clones and omits some. The table includes fewer than 200,000 clones, 84% detected once. Trimming took 4 bases from V and 4 from J, leaving 11 bases between them. The V gene's germline CDR1 is SGDLS and CDR2 YYNGEE. CDR3 length equals 14 residues. The source is a human donor in a cohort sampled during active COVID-19. Sequencing was carried out using peripheral blood. The chain recombines TRBV9 with TRBJ1-4, with D tentatively TRBD1 (5 bases). CDR3 DNA: TGTGCCAGCAGCCAGACAGATGGTAATGAAAAACTGTTTTTT. It codes for CASSQTDGNEKLFF. The full variable domain, in which reference TRBV9 and TRBJ1-4 provide the parts outside the CDR3, is DSGVTQTPKHLITATGQRVTLRCSPRSGDLSVYWYQQSLDQGLQFLIQYYNGEERAKGNILERFSAQQFPDLHSELNLSSLELGDSALYFCASSQTDGNEKLFFGSGTQLSVL.